This T cell receptor (beta chain) came from a study of Graves' ophthalmopathy and Graves' hyperthyroidism. Across the study: Samples of peripheral blood were obtained at initial diagnosis, prior to treatment of any kind.

The CDR3 runs 13 residues. V was clipped by 3 bases and J by 7 bases, with 12 bases between them. Germline CDR1 and CDR2: MGHDK and SYGVNS. Amplification of the TCR beta CDR3 regions used RNA transcripts (as template). Second-round multiplex PCR came after first-round RT-PCR with HTBI primers. TCRdb passed the multiplex PCR reads through MiXCR, listing each CDR3 protein once. Among almost 40,000 distinct CDR3 sequences listed, 50% were seen once. Study outcomes and limitations: Sensitivity of 60% to 71% and specificity of approximately 72% were achieved by the model that predicted ophthalmopathy progression.

Concerning this clonotype: Its specificity is unknown.

In this cohort's terms, stable hyperthyroidism meant no ophthalmopathy by 18 months of follow-up. Clinicians made diagnoses from clinical symptoms, serum thyroxine, TRAb, thyroid ultrasound and orbital computed tomography. The clonotype was recovered from an adult woman with stable Graves' hyperthyroidism. The J gene is TRBJ1-2, the V gene TRBV25-1, with D hard to call. The specimen was peripheral blood. The CDR3, as DNA: TGTGCCAGCAGTGACGGGTTCGGTTTTGGCTACACCTTC. Translation: CASSDGFGFGYTF.